The 2 T cell receptor beta chains given below trace back to one sample, sequenced in a study of cytomegalovirus exposure and HLA in healthy donors. This PCR relied on a set of 60 Vbeta primers and 13 Jbeta primers. Here immunoSEQ multiplex PCR was the method, and the copy in TCRdb shows in-frame clones only, minus some. The table lists more than 140,000 clones, 75% to 80% of them singletons. Sequences were obtained from PBMCs. Receptors originate from a male donor in good health and CMV-seronegative.

This chain uses TRBV4-3 with TRBJ2-1; 7 nucleotides match TRBD1. V was clipped by 4 bases and J by 2 bases; unmatched bases: 5. The CDR3 extends over 15 amino acids. Germline lookup yields CDR1 LGHNA and CDR2 YSLEER. CDR3: CASSRDRVTYNEQFF. The CDR3 DNA reads as TGCGCCAGCAGCCGCGACAGGGTGACCTACAATGAGCAGTTCTTC.

This clone was seen a few times. The CDR3 spells CASSILLGTGEGYTF. The CDR3 nucleotides are TGTGCCAGTAGTATATTACTCGGGACAGGGGAGGGCTACACCTTC. The chain carries TRBV19 and TRBJ1-2, with 10 bases aligning to TRBD1. Per the germline V gene, CDR1 is LNHDA and CDR2 is SQIVND (reference sequence). J was trimmed by 8 bases and V by 2 bases; bases with no gene match: 8. This CDR3 has 15 amino acids.